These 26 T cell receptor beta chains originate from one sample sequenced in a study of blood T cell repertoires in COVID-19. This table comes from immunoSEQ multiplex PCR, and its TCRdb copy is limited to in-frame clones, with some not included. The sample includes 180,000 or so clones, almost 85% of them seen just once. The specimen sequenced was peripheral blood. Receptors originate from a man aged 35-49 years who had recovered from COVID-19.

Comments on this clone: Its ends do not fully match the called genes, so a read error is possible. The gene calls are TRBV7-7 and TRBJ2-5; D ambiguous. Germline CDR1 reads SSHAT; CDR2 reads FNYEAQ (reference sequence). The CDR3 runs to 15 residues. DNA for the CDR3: TGTGCTAGCAGCTTAGTCGCAGGTCGTCAAGAGACCCAGTACTTC. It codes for CASSLVAGRQETQYF.

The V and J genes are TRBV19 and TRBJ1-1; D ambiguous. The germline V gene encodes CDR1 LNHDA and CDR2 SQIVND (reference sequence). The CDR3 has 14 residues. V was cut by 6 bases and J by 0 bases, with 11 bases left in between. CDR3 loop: CASRVQVLNTEAFF. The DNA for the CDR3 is TGTGCCAGTAGGGTCCAGGTGCTGAACACTGAAGCTTTCTTT. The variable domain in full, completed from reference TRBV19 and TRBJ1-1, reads DGGITQSPKYLFRKEGQNVTLSCEQNLNHDAMYWYRQDPGQGLRLIYYSQIVNDFQKGDIAEGYSVSREKKESFPLTVTSAQKNPTAFYLCASRVQVLNTEAFFGQGTRLTVV.

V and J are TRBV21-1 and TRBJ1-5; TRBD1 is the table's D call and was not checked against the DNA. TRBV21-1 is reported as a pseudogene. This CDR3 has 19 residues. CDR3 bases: TGTGCCAGCAGCAAAAGAGGGACAACACCAAATTTTAGCAATCAGCCCCAGCATTTT. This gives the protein CASSKRGTTPNFSNQPQHF.

The CDR3 region has the DNA TGTGCCAGCAGGGGCCGTATTAGCACAGATACGCAGTATTTT. This sequence encodes CASRGRISTDTQYF. The chain uses TRBV2 and TRBJ2-3; D unclear. Per the germline V gene, CDR1 is SNHLY and CDR2 is FYNNEI. The CDR3 has 14 amino acids. The germline V and J ends were trimmed by 6 bases and 0 bases, with 10 bases remaining between them.

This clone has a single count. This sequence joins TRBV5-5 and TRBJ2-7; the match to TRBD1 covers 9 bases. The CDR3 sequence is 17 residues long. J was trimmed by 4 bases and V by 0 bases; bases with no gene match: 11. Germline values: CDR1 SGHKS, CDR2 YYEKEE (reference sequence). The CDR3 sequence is CASSLAGTGTGLYEQYF. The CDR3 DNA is TGTGCCAGCAGCTTGGCCGGGACCGGGACAGGGCTGTACGAGCAGTACTTC.

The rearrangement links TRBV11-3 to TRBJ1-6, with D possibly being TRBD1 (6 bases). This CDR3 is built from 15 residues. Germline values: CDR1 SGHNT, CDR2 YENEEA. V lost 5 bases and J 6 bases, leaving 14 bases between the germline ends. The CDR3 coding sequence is TGTGCCAGCAGCCAGAACACAGGGATTAATTCACCCCTCCACTTT. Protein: CASSQNTGINSPLHF.

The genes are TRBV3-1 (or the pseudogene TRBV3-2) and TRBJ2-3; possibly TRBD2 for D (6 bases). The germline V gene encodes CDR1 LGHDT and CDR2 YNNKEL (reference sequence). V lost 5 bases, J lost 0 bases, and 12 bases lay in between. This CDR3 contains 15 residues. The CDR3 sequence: CASSSGSQSTDTQYF. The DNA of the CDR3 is TGTGCCAGCAGCAGCGGGTCCCAGAGCACAGATACGCAGTATTTT.

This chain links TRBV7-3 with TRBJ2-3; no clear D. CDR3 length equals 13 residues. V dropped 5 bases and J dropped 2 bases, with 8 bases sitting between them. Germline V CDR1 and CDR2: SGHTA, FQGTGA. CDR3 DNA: TGTGCCAGCAGCGCGCTGCTCACAGATACGCAGTATTTT. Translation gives CASSALLTDTQYF.

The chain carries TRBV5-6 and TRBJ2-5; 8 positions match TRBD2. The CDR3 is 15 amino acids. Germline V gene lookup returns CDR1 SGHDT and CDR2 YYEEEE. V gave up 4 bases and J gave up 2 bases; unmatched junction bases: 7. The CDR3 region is CASSGLAAGQETQYF. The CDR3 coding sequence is TGTGCCAGCAGCGGACTAGCAGCGGGACAAGAGACCCAGTACTTC. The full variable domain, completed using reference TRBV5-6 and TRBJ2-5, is DAGVTQSPTHLIKTRGQQVTLRCSPKSGHDTVSWYQQALGQGPQFIFQYYEEEERQRGNFPDRFSGHQFPNYSSELNVNALLLGDSALYLCASSGLAAGQETQYFGPGTRLLVL.

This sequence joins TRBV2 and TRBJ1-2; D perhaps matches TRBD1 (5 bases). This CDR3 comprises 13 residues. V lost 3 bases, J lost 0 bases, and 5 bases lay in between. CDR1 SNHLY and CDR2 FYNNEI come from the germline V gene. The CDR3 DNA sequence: TGTGCCAGCAGTGAGACAGCTAACTATGGCTACACCTTC. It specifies CASSETANYGYTF.

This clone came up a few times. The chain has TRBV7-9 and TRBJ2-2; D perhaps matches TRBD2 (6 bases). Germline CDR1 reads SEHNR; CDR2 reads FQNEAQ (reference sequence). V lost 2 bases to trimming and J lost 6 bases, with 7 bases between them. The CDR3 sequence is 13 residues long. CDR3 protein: CASSLTGAGELFF. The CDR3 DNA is TGTGCCAGCAGCTTAACGGGGGCCGGGGAGCTGTTTTTT.

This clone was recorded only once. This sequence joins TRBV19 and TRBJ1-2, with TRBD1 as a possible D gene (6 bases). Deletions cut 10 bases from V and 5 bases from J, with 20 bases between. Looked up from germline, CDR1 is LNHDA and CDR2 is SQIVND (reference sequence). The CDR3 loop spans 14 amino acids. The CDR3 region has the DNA TGTGCCACCTTCTCCCGCGGACAGCTATATGGCTACACCTTC. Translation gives CATFSRGQLYGYTF.

The DNA of the CDR3 is TGTGCCAGCAGTCCTACAGGATTCTCCTCTGGGGCCAACGTCCTGACTTTC. The encoded protein is CASSPTGFSSGANVLTF. The gene calls are TRBV6-4 and TRBJ2-6, with a tentative D call TRBD1 (5 bases). Germline V gene data show CDR1 as MRHNA and CDR2 as SNTAGT. Between the trimmed V and J ends, which lost 5 bases and 0 bases, there was a span of 14 bases. The CDR3 sequence is 17 residues long.

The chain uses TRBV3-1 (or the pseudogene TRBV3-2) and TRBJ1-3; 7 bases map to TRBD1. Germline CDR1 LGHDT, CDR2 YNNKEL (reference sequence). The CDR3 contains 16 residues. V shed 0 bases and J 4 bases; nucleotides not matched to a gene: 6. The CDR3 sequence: CASSQDSTGLGNTIYF. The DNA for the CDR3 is TGTGCCAGCAGCCAAGATTCGACAGGGTTAGGAAACACCATATATTTT.

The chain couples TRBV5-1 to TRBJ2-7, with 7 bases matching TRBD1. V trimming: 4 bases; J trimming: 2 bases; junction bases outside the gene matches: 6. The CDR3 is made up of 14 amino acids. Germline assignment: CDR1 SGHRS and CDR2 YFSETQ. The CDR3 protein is CASSPRQGPYEQYF. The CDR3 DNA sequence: TGCGCCAGCAGCCCCCGACAGGGACCCTACGAGCAGTACTTC. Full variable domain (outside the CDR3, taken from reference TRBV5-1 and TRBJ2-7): KAGVTQTPRYLIKTRGQQVTLSCSPISGHRSVSWYQQTPGQGLQFLFEYFSETQRNKGNFPGRFSGRQFSNSRSEMNVSTLELGDSALYLCASSPRQGPYEQYFGPGTRLTVT.

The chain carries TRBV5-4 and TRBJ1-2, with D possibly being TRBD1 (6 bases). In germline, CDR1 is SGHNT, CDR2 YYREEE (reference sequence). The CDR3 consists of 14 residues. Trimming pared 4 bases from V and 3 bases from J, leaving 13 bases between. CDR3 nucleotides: TGTGCCAGCAGCGCTCCGGGACAATACTATGGCTACACCTTC. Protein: CASSAPGQYYGYTF.

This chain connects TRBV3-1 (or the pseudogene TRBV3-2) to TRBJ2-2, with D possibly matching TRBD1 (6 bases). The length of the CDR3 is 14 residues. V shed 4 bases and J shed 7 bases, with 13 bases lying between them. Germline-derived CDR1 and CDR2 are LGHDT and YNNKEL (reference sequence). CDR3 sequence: CASSPTGYSGELFF. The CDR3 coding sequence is TGTGCCAGCAGCCCTACAGGGTATAGCGGGGAGCTGTTTTTT.

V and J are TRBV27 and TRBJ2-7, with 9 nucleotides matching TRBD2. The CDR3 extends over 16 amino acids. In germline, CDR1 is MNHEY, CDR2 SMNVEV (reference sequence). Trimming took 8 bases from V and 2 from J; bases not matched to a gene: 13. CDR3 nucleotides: TGTGCCAGCGGAGGGGTGGGGCTAGCGGGACCCTACGAGCAGTACTTC. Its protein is CASGGVGLAGPYEQYF.

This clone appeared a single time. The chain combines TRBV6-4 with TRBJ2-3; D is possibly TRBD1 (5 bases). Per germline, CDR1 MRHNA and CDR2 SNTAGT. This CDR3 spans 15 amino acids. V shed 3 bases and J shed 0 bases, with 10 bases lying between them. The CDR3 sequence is CASSEGQGSTDTQYF. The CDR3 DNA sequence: TGTGCCAGCAGTGAGGGGCAGGGAAGCACAGATACGCAGTATTTT.

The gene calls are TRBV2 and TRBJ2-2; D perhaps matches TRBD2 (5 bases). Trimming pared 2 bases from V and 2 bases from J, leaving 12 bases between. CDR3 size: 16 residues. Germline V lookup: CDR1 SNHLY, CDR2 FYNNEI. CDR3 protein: CASSEIQRLNTGELFF. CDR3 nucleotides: TGTGCCAGCAGTGAAATCCAGCGGTTAAACACCGGGGAGCTGTTTTTT.

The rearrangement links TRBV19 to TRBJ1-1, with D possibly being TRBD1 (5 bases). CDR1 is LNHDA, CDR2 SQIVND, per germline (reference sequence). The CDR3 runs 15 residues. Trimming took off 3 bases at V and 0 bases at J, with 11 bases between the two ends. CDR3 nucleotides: TGTGCCAGTAGTATTGGGGCCAGGGTGAACACTGAAGCTTTCTTT. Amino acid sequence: CASSIGARVNTEAFF. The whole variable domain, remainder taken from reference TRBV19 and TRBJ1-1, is DGGITQSPKYLFRKEGQNVTLSCEQNLNHDAMYWYRQDPGQGLRLIYYSQIVNDFQKGDIAEGYSVSREKKESFPLTVTSAQKNPTAFYLCASSIGARVNTEAFFGQGTRLTVV.

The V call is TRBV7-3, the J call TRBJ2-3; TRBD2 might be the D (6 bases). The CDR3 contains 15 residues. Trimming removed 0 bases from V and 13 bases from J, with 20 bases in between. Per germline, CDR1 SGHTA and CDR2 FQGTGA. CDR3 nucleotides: TGTGCCAGCAGCTTAACCTCTTGGGGGGACCATCGGAAGTATTTT. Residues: CASSLTSWGDHRKYF.

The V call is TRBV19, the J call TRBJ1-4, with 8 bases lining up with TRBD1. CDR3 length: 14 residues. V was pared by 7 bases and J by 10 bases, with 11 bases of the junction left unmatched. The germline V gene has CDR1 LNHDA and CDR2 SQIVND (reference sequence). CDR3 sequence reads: CASTQTGVKAKLFF. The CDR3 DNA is TGTGCCAGTACCCAGACAGGGGTGAAGGCAAAACTGTTTTTT. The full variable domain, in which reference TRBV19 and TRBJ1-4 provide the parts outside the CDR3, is DGGITQSPKYLFRKEGQNVTLSCEQNLNHDAMYWYRQDPGQGLRLIYYSQIVNDFQKGDIAEGYSVSREKKESFPLTVTSAQKNPTAFYLCASTQTGVKAKLFFGSGTQLSVL.

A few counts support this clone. The CDR3 loop reads CASSPTGGYEQYF. CDR3 nucleotides: TGTGCCAGCTCACCAACAGGGGGCTACGAGCAGTACTTC. J is TRBJ2-7 and V is TRBV18, with 8 bases matching TRBD1. CDR1 is KGHSH, CDR2 LQKENI, per germline. The CDR3 has 13 residues. V lost 2 bases to trimming and J lost 3 bases; unmatched junction nucleotides: 0.

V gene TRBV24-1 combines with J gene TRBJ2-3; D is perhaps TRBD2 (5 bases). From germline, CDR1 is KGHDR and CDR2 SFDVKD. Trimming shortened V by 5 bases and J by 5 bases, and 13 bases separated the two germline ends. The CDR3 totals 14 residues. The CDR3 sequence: CATSAPTRGDTQYF. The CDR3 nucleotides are TGTGCCACCAGTGCCCCAACTCGGGGAGATACGCAGTATTTT.

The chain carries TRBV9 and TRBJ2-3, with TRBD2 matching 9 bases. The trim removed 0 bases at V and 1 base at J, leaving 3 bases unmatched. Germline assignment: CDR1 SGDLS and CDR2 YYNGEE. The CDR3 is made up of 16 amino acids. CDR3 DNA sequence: TGTGCCAGCAGCGTAGGCGGGGGGGCTGGCACAGATACGCAGTATTTT. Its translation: CASSVGGGAGTDTQYF.